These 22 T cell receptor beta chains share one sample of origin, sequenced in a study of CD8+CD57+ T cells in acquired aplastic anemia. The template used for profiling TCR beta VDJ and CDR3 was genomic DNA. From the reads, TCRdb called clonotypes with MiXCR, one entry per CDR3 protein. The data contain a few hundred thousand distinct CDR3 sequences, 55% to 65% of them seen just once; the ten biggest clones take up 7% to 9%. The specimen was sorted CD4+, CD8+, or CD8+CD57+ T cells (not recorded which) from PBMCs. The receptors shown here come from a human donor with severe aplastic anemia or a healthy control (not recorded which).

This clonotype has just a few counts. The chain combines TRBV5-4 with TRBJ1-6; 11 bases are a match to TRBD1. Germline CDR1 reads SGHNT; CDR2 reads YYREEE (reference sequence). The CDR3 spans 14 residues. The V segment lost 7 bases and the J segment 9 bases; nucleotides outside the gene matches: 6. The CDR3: CASSAGTGGSPLHF. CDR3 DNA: TGTGCCAGCTCAGCCGGGACAGGGGGTTCACCCCTCCACTTT.

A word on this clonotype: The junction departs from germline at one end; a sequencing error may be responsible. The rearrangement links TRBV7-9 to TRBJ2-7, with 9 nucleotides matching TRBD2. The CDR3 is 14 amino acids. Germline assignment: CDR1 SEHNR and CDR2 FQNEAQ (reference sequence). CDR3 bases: TGTGCCAGCAGCTCAGGCGGGGGGGCCTACGAGCAATACTTC. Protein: CASSSGGGAYEQYF.

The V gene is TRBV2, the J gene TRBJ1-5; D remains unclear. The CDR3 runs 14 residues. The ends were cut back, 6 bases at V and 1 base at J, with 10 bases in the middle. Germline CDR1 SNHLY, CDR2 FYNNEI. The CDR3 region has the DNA TGTGCCAGCAGCCCCAATGACAGCAATCAGCCCCAGCATTTT. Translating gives CASSPNDSNQPQHF.

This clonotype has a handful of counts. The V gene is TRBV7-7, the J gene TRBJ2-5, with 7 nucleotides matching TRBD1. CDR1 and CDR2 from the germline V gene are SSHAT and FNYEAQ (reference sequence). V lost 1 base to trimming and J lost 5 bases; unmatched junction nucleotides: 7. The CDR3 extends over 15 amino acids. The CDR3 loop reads CASSLGSGQRETQYF. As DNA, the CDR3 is TGTGCCAGCAGCTTAGGATCGGGACAGAGGGAGACCCAGTACTTC.

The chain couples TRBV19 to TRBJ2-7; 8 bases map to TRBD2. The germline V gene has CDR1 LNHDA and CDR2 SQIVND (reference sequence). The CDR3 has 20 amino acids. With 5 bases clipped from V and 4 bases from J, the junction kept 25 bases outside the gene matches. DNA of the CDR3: TGTGCCAGTAGTGCCGATCAGGGGAGAAACACCGGGACTAGATGGTACGAGCAGTACTTC. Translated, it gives CASSADQGRNTGTRWYEQYF.

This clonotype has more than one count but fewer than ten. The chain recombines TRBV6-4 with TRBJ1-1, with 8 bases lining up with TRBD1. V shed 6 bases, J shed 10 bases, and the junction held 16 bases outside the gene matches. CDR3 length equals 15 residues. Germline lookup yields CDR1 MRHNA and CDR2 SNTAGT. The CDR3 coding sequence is TGTGCCAGCAGGTACGAGGACAGGGCCTTAGCTGGAGCTTTCTTT. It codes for CASRYEDRALAGAFF.

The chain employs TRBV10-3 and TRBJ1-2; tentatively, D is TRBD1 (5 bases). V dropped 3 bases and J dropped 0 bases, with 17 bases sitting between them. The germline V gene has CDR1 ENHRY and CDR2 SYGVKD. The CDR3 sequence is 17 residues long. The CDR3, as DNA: TGTGCCATCAGTGAATCAGGTAGACAGAGAGCTAACTATGGCTACACCTTC. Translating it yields CAISESGRQRANYGYTF.

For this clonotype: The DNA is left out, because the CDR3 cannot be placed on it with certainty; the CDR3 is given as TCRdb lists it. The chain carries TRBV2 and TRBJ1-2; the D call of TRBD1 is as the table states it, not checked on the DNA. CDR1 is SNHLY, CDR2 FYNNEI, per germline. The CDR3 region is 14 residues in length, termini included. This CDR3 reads CARRQGKTPYCCTF.

CDR3 loop: CASSKDWSTDTQYF. DNA of the CDR3: TGTGCCAGCAGTAAGGACTGGAGCACAGATACGCAGTATTTT. J is TRBJ2-3 and V is TRBV2; D might be TRBD2 (5 bases). The germline CDR1 and CDR2 sequences are SNHLY and FYNNEI. The CDR3 covers 14 residues. The V gene lost 5 bases and the J gene lost 0 bases, with 9 bases spanning the gap.

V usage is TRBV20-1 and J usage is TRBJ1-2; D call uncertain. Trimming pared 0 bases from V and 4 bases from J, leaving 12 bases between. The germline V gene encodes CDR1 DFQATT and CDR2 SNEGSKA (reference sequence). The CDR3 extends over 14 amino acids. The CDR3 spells CSARDGGQPYGYTF. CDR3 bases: TGCAGTGCTAGAGACGGAGGGCAGCCCTATGGCTACACCTTC.

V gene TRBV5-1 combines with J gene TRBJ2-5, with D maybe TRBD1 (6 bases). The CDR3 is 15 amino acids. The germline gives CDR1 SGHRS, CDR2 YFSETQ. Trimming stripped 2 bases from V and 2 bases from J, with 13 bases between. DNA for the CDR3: TGCGCCAGCAGCTTCAACCCGACAGGACAAGAGACCCAGTACTTC. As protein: CASSFNPTGQETQYF.

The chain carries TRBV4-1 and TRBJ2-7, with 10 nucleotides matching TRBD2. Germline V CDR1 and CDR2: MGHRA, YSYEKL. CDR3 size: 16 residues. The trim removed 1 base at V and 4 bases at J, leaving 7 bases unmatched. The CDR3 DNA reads TGCGCCAGCAGCCAAGTTCAACTAGCGGGAACTTACGAGCAGTACTTC. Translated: CASSQVQLAGTYEQYF.

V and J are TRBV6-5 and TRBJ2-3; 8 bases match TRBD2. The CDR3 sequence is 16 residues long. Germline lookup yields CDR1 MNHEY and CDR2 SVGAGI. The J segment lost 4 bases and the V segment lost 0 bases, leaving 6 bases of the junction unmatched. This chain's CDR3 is CASSYSAGGGSDTQYF. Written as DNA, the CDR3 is TGTGCCAGCAGTTACTCGGCGGGCGGGGGGTCAGATACGCAGTATTTT.

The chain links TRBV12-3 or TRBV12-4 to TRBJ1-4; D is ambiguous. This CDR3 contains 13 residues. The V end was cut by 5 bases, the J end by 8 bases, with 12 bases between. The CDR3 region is CASSHSLEEKLFF. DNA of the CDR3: TGTGCCAGCAGTCACTCCCTCGAGGAAAAACTGTTTTTT.

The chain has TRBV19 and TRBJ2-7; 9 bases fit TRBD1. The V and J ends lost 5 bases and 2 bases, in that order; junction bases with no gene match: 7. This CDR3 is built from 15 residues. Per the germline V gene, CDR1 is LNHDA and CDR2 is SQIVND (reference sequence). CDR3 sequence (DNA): TGTGCCAGTAGTGACGCACGACAGGGGGCCTACGAGCAGTACTTC. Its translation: CASSDARQGAYEQYF.

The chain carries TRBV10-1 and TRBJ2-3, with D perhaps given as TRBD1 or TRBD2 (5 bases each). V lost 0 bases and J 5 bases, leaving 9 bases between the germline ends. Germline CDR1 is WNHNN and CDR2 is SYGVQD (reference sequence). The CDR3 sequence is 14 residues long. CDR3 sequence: CASSESGTGDTQYF. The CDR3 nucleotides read TGCGCCAGCAGTGAGTCGGGGACCGGAGATACGCAGTATTTT.

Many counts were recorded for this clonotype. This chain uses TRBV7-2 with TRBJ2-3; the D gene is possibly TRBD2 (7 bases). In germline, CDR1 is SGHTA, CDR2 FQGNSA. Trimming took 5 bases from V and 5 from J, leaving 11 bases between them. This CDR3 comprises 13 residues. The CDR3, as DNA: TGTGCCAGCAGCGGGGGGGCCCAAGATACGCAGTATTTT. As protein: CASSGGAQDTQYF.

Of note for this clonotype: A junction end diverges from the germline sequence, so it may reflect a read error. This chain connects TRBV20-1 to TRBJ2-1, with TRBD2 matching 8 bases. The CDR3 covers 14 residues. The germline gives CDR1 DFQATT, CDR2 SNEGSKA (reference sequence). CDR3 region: CSVTWRGVYNEQFF. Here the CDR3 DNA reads TGCAGTGTCACGTGGCGGGGGGTCTACAATGAACAGTTCTTC.

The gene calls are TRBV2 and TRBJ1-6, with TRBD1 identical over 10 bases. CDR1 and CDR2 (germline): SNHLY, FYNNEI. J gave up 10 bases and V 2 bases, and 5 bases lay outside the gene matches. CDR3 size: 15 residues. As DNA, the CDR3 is TGTGCCAGCAGTGAAAGACAGGGGGCATTCTCACCCCTCCACTTT. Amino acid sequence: CASSERQGAFSPLHF. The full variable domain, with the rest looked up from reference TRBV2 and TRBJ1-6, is EPEVTQTPSHQVTQMGQEVILRCVPISNHLYFYWYRQILGQKVEFLVSFYNNEISEKSEIFDDQFSVERPDGSNFTLKIRSTKLEDSAMYFCASSERQGAFSPLHFGNGTRLTVT.

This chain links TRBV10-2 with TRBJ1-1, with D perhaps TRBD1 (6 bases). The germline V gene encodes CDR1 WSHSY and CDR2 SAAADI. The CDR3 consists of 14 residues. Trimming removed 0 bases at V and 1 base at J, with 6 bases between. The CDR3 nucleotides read TGCGCCAGCAGTGAGTCAGGGGGGAACACTGAAGCTTTCTTT. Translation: CASSESGGNTEAFF.

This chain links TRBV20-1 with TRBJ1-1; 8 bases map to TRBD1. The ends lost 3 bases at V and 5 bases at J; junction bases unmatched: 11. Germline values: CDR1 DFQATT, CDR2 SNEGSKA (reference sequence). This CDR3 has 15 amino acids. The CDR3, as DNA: TGCAGTGCTAGGGAACCCGGACAGGGAAGAACTGAAGCTTTCTTT. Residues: CSAREPGQGRTEAFF.

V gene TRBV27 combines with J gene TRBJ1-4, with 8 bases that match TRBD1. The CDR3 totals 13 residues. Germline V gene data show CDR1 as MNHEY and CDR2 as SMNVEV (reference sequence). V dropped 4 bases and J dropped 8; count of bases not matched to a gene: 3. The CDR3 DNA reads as TGTGCCAGCAGTTCGGACAGGGCCGAAAAACTGTTTTTT. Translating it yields CASSSDRAEKLFF.